This T cell receptor (beta chain) is drawn from a study of cytotoxic CD8 clonotypes in ibrutinib-treated CLL. Using immunoSEQ multiplex PCR, the repertoire was profiled, and TCRdb retains in-frame clones only, with some absent. Of 250,000 to 350,000 clones listed, 70% to 80% are singletons. CDR1 and CDR2 from the germline V gene are SGHTA and FQGNSA. This CDR3 is built from 18 residues. The ends lost 1 base at V and 3 bases at J; junction bases unmatched: 13. Regarding this clone: Its specificity is not known.

Whole-study results and caveats: At baseline, clonality was higher than in age-matched healthy donors and correlated with CD8+ counts.

Specimen: PBMCs, collected at disease progression, from a patient treated with ibrutinib. The receptor was derived from a human donor with chronic lymphocytic leukemia. The chain carries TRBV7-2 and TRBJ2-7, with 9 bases identical to TRBD2. The CDR3 here is CASSLVPLSGRRGYEQYF. Here the CDR3 DNA reads TGTGCCAGCAGCTTAGTGCCATTGAGCGGGAGGAGGGGCTACGAGCAGTACTTC. Supplemented by reference TRBV7-2 and TRBJ2-7, the full variable domain reads GAGVSQSPSNKVTEKGKDVELRCDPISGHTALYWYRQSLGQGLEFLIYFQGNSAPDKSGLPSDRFSAERTGGSVSTLTIQRTQQEDSAVYLCASSLVPLSGRRGYEQYFGPGTRLTVT.